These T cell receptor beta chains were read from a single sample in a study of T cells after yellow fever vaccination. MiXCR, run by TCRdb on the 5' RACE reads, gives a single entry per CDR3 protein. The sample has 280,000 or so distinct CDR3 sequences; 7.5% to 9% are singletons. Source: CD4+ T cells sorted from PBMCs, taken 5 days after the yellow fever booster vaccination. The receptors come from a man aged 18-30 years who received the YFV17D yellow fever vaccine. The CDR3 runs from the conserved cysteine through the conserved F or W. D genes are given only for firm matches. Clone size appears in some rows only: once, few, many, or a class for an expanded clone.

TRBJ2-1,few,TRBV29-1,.,CSAWVYNEQFF,TGCAGCGCCTGGGTTTACAATGAGCAGTTCTTC
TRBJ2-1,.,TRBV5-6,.,CASSARSGNSYNEQFF,TGTGCCAGCAGCGCCCGTAGTGGGAACTCCTACAATGAGCAGTTCTTC
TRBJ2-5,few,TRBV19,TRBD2,CATLRTSGGQETQYF,TGTGCCACTTTGAGGACTAGCGGGGGCCAAGAGACCCAGTACTTC
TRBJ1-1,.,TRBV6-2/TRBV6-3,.,CASSQLAGTPREVTEAFF,TGTGCCAGCAGTCAGTTGGCCGGGACCCCAAGGGAGGTCACTGAAGCTTTCTTT
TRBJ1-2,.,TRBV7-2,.,CASYSTVYGYTF,TGTGCCAGCTACTCGACGGTCTATGGCTACACCTTC
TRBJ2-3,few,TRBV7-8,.,CASSPSTRSPQYF,TGTGCCAGCAGCCCCTCCACCCGAAGCCCGCAGTATTTT
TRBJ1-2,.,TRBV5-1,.,CASSAGTTSLNYGYTF,TGCGCCAGCAGCGCCGGGACAACGTCCCTTAACTATGGCTACACCTTC
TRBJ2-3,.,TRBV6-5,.,CASSYVRGGTTDTQYF,TGTGCCAGCAGTTACGTGAGGGGGGGTACGACAGATACGCAGTATTTT
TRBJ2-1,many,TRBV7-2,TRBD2,CASSQSPGSGGPNEQFF,TGTGCCAGCAGCCAGTCCCCCGGTAGCGGGGGGCCGAATGAGCAGTTCTTC
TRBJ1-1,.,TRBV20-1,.,CSASRPNTEAFF,TGCAGTGCCAGCCGACCGAACACTGAAGCTTTCTTT
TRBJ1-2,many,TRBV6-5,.,CASSLGGGPYGYTF,TGTGCCAGCAGTTTGGGGGGAGGGCCGTATGGCTACACCTTC
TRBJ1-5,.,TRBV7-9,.,CASSPENQPQHF,TGTGCCAGCAGCCCAGAAAATCAGCCCCAGCATTTT
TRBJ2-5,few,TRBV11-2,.,CASSPLGPYQETQYF,TGTGCCAGCAGCCCCTTAGGGCCTTACCAAGAGACCCAGTACTTC
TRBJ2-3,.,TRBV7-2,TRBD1,CASSAPQGVIGDTQYF,TGTGCCAGCAGCGCCCCACAGGGGGTAATCGGGGATACGCAGTATTTT